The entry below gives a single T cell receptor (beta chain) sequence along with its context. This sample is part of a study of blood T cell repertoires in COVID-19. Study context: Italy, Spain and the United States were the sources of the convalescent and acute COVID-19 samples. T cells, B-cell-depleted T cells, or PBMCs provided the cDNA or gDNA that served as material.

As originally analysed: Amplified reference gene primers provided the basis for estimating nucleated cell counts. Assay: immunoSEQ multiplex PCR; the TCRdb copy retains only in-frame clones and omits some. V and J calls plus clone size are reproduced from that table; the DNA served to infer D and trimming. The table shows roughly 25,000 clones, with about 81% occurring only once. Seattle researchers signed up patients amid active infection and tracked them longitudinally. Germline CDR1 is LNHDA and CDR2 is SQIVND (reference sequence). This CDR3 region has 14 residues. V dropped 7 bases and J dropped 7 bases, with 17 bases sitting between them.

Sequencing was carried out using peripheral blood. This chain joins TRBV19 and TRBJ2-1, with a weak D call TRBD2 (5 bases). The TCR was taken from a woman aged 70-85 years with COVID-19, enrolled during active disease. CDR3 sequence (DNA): TGTGCCAGTACCGACCGAAACTCGGGGAATGAGCAGTTCTTC. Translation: CASTDRNSGNEQFF.